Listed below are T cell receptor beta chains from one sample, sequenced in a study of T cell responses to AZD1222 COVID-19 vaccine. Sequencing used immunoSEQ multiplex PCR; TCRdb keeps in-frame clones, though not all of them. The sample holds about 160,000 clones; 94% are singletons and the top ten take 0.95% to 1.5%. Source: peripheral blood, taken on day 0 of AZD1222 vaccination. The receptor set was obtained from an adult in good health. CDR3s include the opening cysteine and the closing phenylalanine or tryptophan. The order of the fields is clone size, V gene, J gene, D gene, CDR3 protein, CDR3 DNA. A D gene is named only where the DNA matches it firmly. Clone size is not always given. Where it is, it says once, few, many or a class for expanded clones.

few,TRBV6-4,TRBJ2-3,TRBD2,CASSLSGGSTDTQYF,TGTGCCAGCAGCCTTAGCGGGGGGTCAACAGATACGCAGTATTTT
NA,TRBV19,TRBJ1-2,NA,CASSKGTGYGYTF,TGTGCCAGTAGTAAAGGGACGGGTTATGGCTACACCTTC
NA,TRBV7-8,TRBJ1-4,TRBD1,CASSYGQGGEKLFF,TGTGCCAGCAGCTACGGACAGGGTGGTGAAAAACTGTTTTTT
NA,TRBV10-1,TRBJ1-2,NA,CASTAIYVGGRNYGYTF,TGCGCCAGCACTGCAATTTACGTGGGGGGGCGAAACTATGGCTACACCTTC
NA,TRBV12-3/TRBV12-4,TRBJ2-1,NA,CASSEDRDEQFF,TGTGCCAGCAGTGAGGATCGTGATGAGCAGTTCTTC
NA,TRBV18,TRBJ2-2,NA,CASSPPWRGRFVTGELFF,TGTGCCAGCTCACCACCATGGAGGGGGCGGTTCGTCACCGGGGAGCTGTTTTTT
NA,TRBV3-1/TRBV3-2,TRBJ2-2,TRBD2,CASSYRTSGRNTGELFF,TGTGCCAGCAGCTACCGCACTAGCGGGAGAAACACCGGGGAGCTGTTTTTT
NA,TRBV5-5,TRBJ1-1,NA,CASSFRSENTEAFF,TGTGCCAGCAGCTTTCGATCGGAGAACACTGAAGCTTTCTTT
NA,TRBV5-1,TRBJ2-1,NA,CASSDRDGDYNEQFF,TGCGCCAGCAGCGACCGGGACGGAGACTACAATGAGCAGTTCTTC
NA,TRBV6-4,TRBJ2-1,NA,CASSEWAGPPYNEQFF,TGTGCCAGCAGTGAGTGGGCAGGGCCCCCCTACAATGAGCAGTTCTTC
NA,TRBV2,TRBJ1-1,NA,CASSSGKLNTEAFF,TGTGCCAGCAGTTCAGGGAAACTGAACACTGAAGCTTTCTTT
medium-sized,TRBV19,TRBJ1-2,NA,CASSLQGPNYGYTF,TGTGCCAGTAGTCTTCAGGGACCTAACTATGGCTACACCTTC
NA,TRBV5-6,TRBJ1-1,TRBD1,CASSLEWTGNTEAFF,TGTGCCAGCAGCTTGGAGTGGACAGGGAACACTGAAGCTTTCTTT
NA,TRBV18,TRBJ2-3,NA,CASSPPLASTDTQYF,TGTGCCAGCTCACCCCCCCTGGCGAGTACAGATACGCAGTATTTT
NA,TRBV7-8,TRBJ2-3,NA,CASSSPGGTSTDTQYF,TGTGCCAGCAGCTCCCCAGGAGGAACTAGCACAGATACGCAGTATTTT
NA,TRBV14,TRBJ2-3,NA,CASSPLGEGTDTQYF,TGTGCCAGCAGCCCCTTGGGAGAGGGCACAGATACGCAGTATTTT
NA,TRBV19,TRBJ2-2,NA,CASSLGANTGELFF,TGTGCCAGTAGTTTGGGAGCGAACACCGGGGAGCTGTTTTTT
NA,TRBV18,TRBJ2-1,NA,CASSPPTSMSSYNEQFF,TGTGCCAGCTCACCACCGACCTCGATGAGCTCCTACAATGAGCAGTTCTTC
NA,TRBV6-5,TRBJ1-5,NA,CASEGGAKPQHF,TGTGCCAGCGAAGGAGGGGCGAAGCCCCAGCATTTT
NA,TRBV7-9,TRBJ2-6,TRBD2,CASSLAVGGASGANVLTF,TGTGCCAGCAGCTTGGCGGTCGGGGGGGCCTCTGGGGCCAACGTCCTGACTTTC
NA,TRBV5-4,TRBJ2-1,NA,CASSFITEQFF,TGTGCCAGCAGCTTCATCACAGAGCAGTTCTTC
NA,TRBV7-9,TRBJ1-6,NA,CASSLPGQNSPLHF,TGTGCCAGCAGCTTACCAGGACAGAATTCACCCCTCCACTTT
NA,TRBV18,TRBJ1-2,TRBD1,CASSPDRESNYGYTF,TGTGCCAGCTCACCGGACAGGGAGTCTAACTATGGCTACACCTTC
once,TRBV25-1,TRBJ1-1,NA,CASSEPPGSGNTEAFF,TGTGCCAGCAGTGAACCCCCCGGGAGCGGGAACACTGAAGCTTTCTTT
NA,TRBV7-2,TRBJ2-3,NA,CASSNSLGPTDTQYF,TGTGCCAGCAGTAACAGTCTTGGCCCCACAGATACGCAGTATTTT
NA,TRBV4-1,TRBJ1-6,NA,CASSRSGMGLSYNSPLHF,TGCGCCAGCAGCCGTAGTGGGATGGGACTCTCCTATAATTCACCCCTCCACTTT
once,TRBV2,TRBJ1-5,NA,CASKTGGGNQPQHF,TGTGCCAGCAAGACAGGCGGAGGCAATCAGCCCCAGCATTTT
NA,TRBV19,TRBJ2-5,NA,CASSSPGAGLETQYF,TGTGCCAGTAGTTCCCCCGGCGCAGGGTTAGAGACCCAGTACTTC
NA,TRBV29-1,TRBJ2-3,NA,CSVETLSHSTDTQYF,TGCAGCGTTGAAACCTTGTCCCATAGCACAGATACGCAGTATTTT
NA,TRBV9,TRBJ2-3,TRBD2,CASSVGGRAGAVTDTQYF,TGTGCCAGCAGCGTAGGGGGTCGGGCGGGAGCAGTCACAGATACGCAGTATTTT
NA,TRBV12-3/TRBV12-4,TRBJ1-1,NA,CASSWSQQTEAFF,TGTGCCAGCAGTTGGTCCCAGCAAACTGAAGCTTTCTTT
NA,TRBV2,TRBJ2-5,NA,CASREDETQYF,TGTGCCAGCAGGGAAGATGAGACCCAGTACTTC
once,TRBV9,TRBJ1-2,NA,CASSPEPDGRVRRGYTF,TGTGCCAGCAGCCCCGAACCCGACGGGCGAGTGAGAAGGGGCTACACCTTC
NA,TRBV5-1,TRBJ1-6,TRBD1,CASSSGQGATPLHF,TGCGCCAGCAGCTCCGGACAGGGAGCGACACCCCTCCACTTT
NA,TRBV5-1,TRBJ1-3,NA,CASSLGSSGNTIYF,TGCGCCAGCAGCTTGGGGAGTTCTGGAAACACCATATATTTT
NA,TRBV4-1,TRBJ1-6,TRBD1,CASSQAAQGNSPLHF,TGCGCCAGCAGCCAAGCAGCACAGGGGAATTCACCCCTCCACTTT
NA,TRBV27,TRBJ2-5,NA,CASSVAEGETQYF,TGTGCCAGCAGTGTCGCAGAGGGGGAGACCCAGTACTTC
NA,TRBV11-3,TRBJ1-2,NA,CASSLTPRSLQSF,TGTGCCAGCAGCTTGACCCCTCGATCCTTACAATCCTTC
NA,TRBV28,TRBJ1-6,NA,CASRRGDRGNSPLHF,TGTGCCAGCAGACGAGGGGACCGGGGTAATTCACCCCTCCACTTT
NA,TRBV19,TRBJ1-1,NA,CASSTRTDTEAFF,TGTGCCAGTAGTACCCGGACAGACACTGAAGCTTTCTTT
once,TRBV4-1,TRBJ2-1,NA,CASSQDIIRLDSYNEQFF,TGCGCCAGCAGCCAAGACATTATTAGGTTGGACTCCTACAATGAGCAGTTCTTC
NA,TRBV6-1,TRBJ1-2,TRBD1,CASSEGAGGGYGYTF,TGTGCCAGCAGTGAAGGGGCAGGGGGAGGTTATGGCTACACCTTC
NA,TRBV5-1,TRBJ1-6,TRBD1,CASSQRQGRYNSPLHF,TGCGCCAGCAGCCAGCGACAGGGGCGGTATAATTCACCCCTCCACTTT
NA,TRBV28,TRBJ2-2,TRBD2,CASSHGTSPTGELFF,TGTGCCAGCAGCCACGGGACTAGCCCCACCGGGGAGCTGTTTTTT
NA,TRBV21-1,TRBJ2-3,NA,CASSTRRPGLAASVSTDTQYF,TGTGCCAGCAGCACAAGACGCCCGGGACTAGCGGCAAGCGTGAGCACAGATACGCAGTATTTT
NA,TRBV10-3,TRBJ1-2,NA,CAISESYRINYGYTF,TGTGCCATCAGTGAGTCGTATAGAATCAACTATGGCTACACCTTC